Listed below are T cell receptor beta chains from one sample, sequenced in a study of OX40 agonist ivuxolimab in advanced cancers. Profiled with immunoSEQ multiplex PCR; TCRdb holds only in-frame clones, not every one. This table holds 65,000 to 75,000 clones, around nine tenths found once. Source: CD4+ or CD8+ T cells sorted from blood, taken in a trial of the OX40 agonist ivuxolimab. The receptors were gathered from an adult with an advanced solid tumor such as melanoma, head and neck, liver or kidney cancer. Both conserved end residues are part of each CDR3. A D gene is named only where the DNA matches it firmly. Not every row has a clone size; where given, it reads once, few, many or a size class.

size	J	V	D	DNA	CDR3
NA	TRBJ2-6	TRBV4-1	NA	TGCGCCAGCAGCCAAGCCCTGAGGGTTGGTAGGACGAACGTCCTGACTTTC	CASSQALRVGRTNVLTF
NA	TRBJ1-6	TRBV27	NA	TGTGCCAGCAGTTTATCGCCTAACCTATATTCACCCCTCCACTTT	CASSLSPNLYSPLHF
NA	TRBJ1-1	TRBV29-1	TRBD1	TGCAGCGTCAACCGGGACAGGACGAACACTGAAGCTTTCTTT	CSVNRDRTNTEAFF
NA	TRBJ1-1	TRBV28	TRBD1	TGTGCCAGCAGTTCCGGGACAGGGGTCGACACTGAAGCTTTCTTT	CASSSGTGVDTEAFF
NA	TRBJ2-2	TRBV5-1	NA	TGCGCCAGCAGCACCGGGACTGGAAGGATCGGGGAGCTGTTTTTT	CASSTGTGRIGELFF
once	TRBJ1-1	TRBV5-1	TRBD1	TGCGCCAGCAGCTTAAGAGGACAGGGTCTCACTGAAGCTTTCTTT	CASSLRGQGLTEAFF
NA	TRBJ2-7	TRBV30	NA	TGTGCCTGGAGTCGTGTCAACGAGCAGTACTTC	CAWSRVNEQYF
NA	TRBJ1-4	TRBV5-1	NA	TGCGCCAGCAGCTTACGCAACCTTGCAACTAATGAAAAACTGTTTTTT	CASSLRNLATNEKLFF
NA	TRBJ2-1	TRBV7-2	NA	TGTGCCAGCAGCTCCCAAAGCGGAAGCTCCTACAATGAGCAGTTCTTC	CASSSQSGSSYNEQFF
NA	TRBJ2-6	TRBV18	NA	TGTGCCAGCTCACCGGCGGTAACTGGGGCCAACGTCCTGACTTTC	CASSPAVTGANVLTF
NA	TRBJ2-5	TRBV5-1	TRBD1	TGCGCCAGCAGCTTGGCCGCACAGGGGGTAGAGACCCAGTACTTC	CASSLAAQGVETQYF
NA	TRBJ1-6	TRBV11-2	TRBD1	TGTGCCAGCAGAGGACAGGGGGATAATTCACCCCTCCACTTT	CASRGQGDNSPLHF
NA	TRBJ2-2	TRBV2	NA	TGTGCCAGCAGGGGGAAACCGAACACCGGGGAGCTGTTTTTT	CASRGKPNTGELFF
NA	TRBJ1-4	TRBV7-9	TRBD1	TGTGCCAGCAGCGTCTCCCAGGGGGTGGGCGAAAAACTGTTTTTT	CASSVSQGVGEKLFF
NA	TRBJ1-2	TRBV7-2	NA	TGTGCCAGCAGCTTTAGACAAAATGGCTACACCTTC	CASSFRQNGYTF
NA	TRBJ2-2	TRBV30	TRBD2	TGTGCCTGGACCTTAGCGGGGGGGAACACCGGGGAGCTGTTTTTT	CAWTLAGGNTGELFF
NA	TRBJ1-2	TRBV7-9	NA	TGTGCCAGCAGCCCAGGGAACTATGGCTACACCTTC	CASSPGNYGYTF
few	TRBJ2-1	TRBV7-9	TRBD2	TGTGCCAGCAGCTCCGGGAGGCGGGGAGCCGAGTTCTTC	CASSSGRRGAEFF
NA	TRBJ1-4	TRBV12-5	NA	TGTGCTAGTGGTTTGGGACTGAAGAATGAAAAACTGTTTTTT	CASGLGLKNEKLFF
NA	TRBJ1-2	TRBV5-1	TRBD1	TGCGCCAGCAGCGATTCCGGGACAGGGGCGCCCTATGGCTACACCTTC	CASSDSGTGAPYGYTF
NA	TRBJ1-1	TRBV7-8	NA	TGTGCCAGCAGCTTAGACAGGGCCGGCACTGAAGCTTTCTTT	CASSLDRAGTEAFF
NA	TRBJ1-5	TRBV2	NA	TGTGCCAGCGCACAGGGAGAAGGGCAGCCCCAGCATTTT	CASAQGEGQPQHF
NA	TRBJ2-1	TRBV6-1	TRBD1	TGTGCCAGCAGTGAAAAGGGGGACCCGGGACAGGGACAGTTCTTC	CASSEKGDPGQGQFF
once	TRBJ1-3	TRBV7-8	NA	TGTGCCAGCAGCCTAGGCGGCTCTGGAAACACCATATATTTT	CASSLGGSGNTIYF
NA	TRBJ2-1	TRBV11-2	NA	TGTGCCAGCAGCCTTCGGGCCGTTGAGCAGTTCTTC	CASSLRAVEQFF
NA	TRBJ2-3	TRBV18	NA	TGTGCCAGCTCACCGGACCATGATACGCAGTATTTT	CASSPDHDTQYF
once	TRBJ1-1	TRBV7-2	NA	TGTGCCAGCAGTCCAAGGCGGTTTGAAGCTTTCTTT	CASSPRRFEAFF
once	TRBJ1-2	TRBV19	NA	TGTGCCAGTAGTGCACAGGCGCCACTTAACTATGGCTACACCTTC	CASSAQAPLNYGYTF
NA	TRBJ1-2	TRBV30	NA	TGTGCCTGGAGTGGCAGGGTGGGTGGCTACACCTTC	CAWSGRVGGYTF
NA	TRBJ2-5	TRBV19	NA	TGTGCCAGTAGTATGTGGGGGGCCGTAGAGACCCAGTACTTC	CASSMWGAVETQYF
NA	TRBJ2-2	TRBV10-3	NA	TGTGCCATCGAACAGGGAACGGGGACCGGGGAGCTGTTTTTT	CAIEQGTGTGELFF
NA	TRBJ2-5	TRBV11-2	NA	TGTGCCAGCAGCCCTCTCCGGGGCCGGGTGATTCAGTACTTC	CASSPLRGRVIQYF
NA	TRBJ1-1	TRBV4-2	NA	TGTGCCAGCAGCCAAGGACATAAGAACACTGAAGCTTTCTTT	CASSQGHKNTEAFF
NA	TRBJ1-5	TRBV25-1	NA	TGTGCCAGCAGAGGGACGGGGAATCAGCCCCAGCATTTT	CASRGTGNQPQHF
NA	TRBJ2-3	TRBV7-9	NA	TGTGCCAGCAGCCACCGGGACACAGATACGCAGTATTTT	CASSHRDTDTQYF
NA	TRBJ2-6	TRBV2	TRBD1	TGTGCCAGCACTATGACAGGGGGAAGTTCTGGGGCCAACGTCCTGACTTTC	CASTMTGGSSGANVLTF
NA	TRBJ1-2	TRBV2	NA	TGTGCCAGCAGGGGCGGGGGCTATGGCTACACCTTC	CASRGGGYGYTF